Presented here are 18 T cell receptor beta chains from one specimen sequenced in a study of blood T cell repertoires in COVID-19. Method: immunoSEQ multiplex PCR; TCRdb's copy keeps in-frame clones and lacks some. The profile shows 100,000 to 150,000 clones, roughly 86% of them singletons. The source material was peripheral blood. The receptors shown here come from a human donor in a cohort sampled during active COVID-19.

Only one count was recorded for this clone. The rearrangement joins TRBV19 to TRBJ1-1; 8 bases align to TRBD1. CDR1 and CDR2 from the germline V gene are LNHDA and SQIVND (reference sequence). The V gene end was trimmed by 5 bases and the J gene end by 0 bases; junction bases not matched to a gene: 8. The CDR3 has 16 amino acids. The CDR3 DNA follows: TGTGCCAGTAGTCCTCTTCCGGGACAGGTGAACACTGAAGCTTTCTTT. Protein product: CASSPLPGQVNTEAFF. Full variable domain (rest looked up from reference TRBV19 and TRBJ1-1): DGGITQSPKYLFRKEGQNVTLSCEQNLNHDAMYWYRQDPGQGLRLIYYSQIVNDFQKGDIAEGYSVSREKKESFPLTVTSAQKNPTAFYLCASSPLPGQVNTEAFFGQGTRLTVV.

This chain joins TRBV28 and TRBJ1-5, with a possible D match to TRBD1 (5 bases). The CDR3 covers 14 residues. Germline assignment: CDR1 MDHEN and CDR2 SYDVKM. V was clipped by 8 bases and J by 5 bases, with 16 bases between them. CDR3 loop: CASGAFEADQPQHF. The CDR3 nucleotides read TGTGCCAGCGGGGCTTTTGAAGCAGATCAGCCCCAGCATTTT.

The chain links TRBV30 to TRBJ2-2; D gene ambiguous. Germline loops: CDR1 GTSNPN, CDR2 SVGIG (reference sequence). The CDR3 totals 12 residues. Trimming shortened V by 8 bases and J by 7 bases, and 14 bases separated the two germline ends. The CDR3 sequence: CAARFSLGELFF. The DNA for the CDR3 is TGTGCCGCGAGGTTCAGCCTCGGGGAGCTGTTTTTT.

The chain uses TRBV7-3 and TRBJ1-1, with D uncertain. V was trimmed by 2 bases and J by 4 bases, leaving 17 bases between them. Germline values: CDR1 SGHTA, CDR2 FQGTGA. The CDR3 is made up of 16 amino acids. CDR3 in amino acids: CASSLEGSSTATEAFF. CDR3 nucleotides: TGTGCCAGCAGCTTAGAAGGGAGTTCGACTGCCACTGAAGCTTTCTTT.

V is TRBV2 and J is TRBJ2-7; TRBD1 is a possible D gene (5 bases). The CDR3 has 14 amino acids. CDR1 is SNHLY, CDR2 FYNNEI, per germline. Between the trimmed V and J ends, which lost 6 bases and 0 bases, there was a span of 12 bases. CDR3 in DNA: TGTGCCAGCAGAAAACAGGCGAACTCCTACGAGCAGTACTTC. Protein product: CASRKQANSYEQYF.

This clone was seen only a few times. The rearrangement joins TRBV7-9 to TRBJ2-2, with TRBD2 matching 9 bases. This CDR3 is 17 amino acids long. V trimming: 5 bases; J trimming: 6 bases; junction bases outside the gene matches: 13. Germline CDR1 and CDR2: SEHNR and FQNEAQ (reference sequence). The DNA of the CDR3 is TGTGCCAGCAGCCCCGCGTCTGGTAGCGGGAGCTCCGGGGAGCTGTTTTTT. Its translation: CASSPASGSGSSGELFF.

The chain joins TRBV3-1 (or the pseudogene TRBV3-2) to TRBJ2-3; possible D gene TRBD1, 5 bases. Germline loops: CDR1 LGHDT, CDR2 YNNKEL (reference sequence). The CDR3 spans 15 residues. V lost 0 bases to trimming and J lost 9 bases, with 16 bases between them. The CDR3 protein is CASSQDVGPAGTQYF. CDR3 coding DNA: TGTGCCAGCAGCCAAGATGTAGGGCCCGCAGGGACGCAGTATTTT.

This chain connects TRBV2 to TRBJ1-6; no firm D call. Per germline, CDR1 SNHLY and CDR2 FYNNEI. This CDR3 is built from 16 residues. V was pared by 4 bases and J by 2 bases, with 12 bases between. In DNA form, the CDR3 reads TGTGCCAGCAGTGCAGAGATGCAGGCCTATAATTCACCCCTCCACTTT. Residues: CASSAEMQAYNSPLHF.

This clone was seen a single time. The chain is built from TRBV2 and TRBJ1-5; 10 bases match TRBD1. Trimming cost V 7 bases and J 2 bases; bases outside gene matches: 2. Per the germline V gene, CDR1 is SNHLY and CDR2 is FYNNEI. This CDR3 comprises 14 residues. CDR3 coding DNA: TGTGCCAGCACCGGACAGGGGGGCAATCAGCCCCAGCATTTT. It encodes CASTGQGGNQPQHF.

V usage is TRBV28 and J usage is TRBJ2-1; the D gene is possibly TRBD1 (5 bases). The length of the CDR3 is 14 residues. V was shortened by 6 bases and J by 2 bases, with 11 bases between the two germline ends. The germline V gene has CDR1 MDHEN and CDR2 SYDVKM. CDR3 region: CASSLGDTYNEQFF. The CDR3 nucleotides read TGTGCCAGCAGCCTAGGGGATACCTACAATGAGCAGTTCTTC.

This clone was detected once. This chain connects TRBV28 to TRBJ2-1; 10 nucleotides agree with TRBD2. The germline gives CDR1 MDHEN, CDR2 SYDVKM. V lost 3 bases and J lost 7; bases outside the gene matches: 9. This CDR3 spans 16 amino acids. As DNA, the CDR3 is TGTGCCAGCAGTTTTCTGGCTAGCGGGAGTATGAATGAGCAGTTCTTC. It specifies CASSFLASGSMNEQFF.

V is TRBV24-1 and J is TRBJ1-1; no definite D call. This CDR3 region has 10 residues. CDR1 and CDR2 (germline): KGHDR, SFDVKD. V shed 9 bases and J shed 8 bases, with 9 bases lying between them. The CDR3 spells CATCPYEAFF. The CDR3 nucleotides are TGTGCCACCTGCCCCTACGAAGCTTTCTTT.

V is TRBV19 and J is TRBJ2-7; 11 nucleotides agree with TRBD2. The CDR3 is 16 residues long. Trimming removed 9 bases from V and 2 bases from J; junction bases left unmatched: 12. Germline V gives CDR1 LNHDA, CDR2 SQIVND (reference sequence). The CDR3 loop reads CASSLGTSGTPYEQYF. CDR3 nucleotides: TGTGCCAGCTCGCTCGGGACTAGCGGAACTCCCTACGAGCAGTACTTC.

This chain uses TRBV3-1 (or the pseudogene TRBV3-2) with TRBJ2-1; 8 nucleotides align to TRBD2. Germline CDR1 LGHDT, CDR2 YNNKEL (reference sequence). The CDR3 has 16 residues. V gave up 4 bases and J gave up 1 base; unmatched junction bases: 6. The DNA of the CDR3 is TGTGCCAGCAGCCGGACGGGAGGGAGATCCTACAATGAGCAGTTCTTC. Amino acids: CASSRTGGRSYNEQFF.

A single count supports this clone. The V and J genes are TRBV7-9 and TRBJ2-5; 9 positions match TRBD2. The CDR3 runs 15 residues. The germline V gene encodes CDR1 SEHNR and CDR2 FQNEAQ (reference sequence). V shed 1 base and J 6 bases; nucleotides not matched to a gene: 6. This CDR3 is CASSLVAGGLQTQYF. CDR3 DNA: TGTGCCAGCAGCTTAGTGGCGGGAGGGCTCCAGACCCAGTACTTC.

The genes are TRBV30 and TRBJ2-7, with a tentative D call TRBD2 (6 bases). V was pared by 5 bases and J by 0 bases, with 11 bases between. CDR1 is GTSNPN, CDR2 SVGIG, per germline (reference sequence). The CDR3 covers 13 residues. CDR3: CAWGGLFSYEQYF. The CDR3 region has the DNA TGTGCCTGGGGGGGACTCTTCTCCTACGAGCAGTACTTC.

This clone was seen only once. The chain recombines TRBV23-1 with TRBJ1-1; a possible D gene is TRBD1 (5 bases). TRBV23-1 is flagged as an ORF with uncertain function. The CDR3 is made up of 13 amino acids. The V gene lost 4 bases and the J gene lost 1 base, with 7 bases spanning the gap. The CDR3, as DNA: TGCGCCAGCAGTCGGGGGGAGAACACTGAAGCTTTCTTT. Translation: CASSRGENTEAFF.

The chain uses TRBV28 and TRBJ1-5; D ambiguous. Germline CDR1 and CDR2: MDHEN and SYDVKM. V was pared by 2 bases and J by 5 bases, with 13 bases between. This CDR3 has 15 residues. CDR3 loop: CASSLTGMMDQPQHF. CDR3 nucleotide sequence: TGTGCCAGCAGTTTAACGGGTATGATGGATCAGCCCCAGCATTTT.